This T cell receptor beta chain was captured in a study of shared clonotypes between healthy human individuals. Study-wide results and limits: Since donors were few, the genetic and exposure-history diversity represented was limited. When compared with the clonotypes that were shared by all four sorted-subset donors, the non-shared clonotypes turned out to have lower generation probabilities.

Samples underwent the assay at deep level. The authors loaded about 0.2 ug DNA, 30,000 to 35,000 T cell genomes, into sorted-subset replicate PCRs. Using immunoSEQ multiplex PCR, the repertoire was profiled, and TCRdb retains in-frame clones only, with some absent. Found here are about 380,000 clones, around 96% of them singletons; the top ten hold about 0.32%. About this clone: The antigen remains unidentified. The same CDR3 can be traced to other DNA sequences in this sample.

CDR3 size: 13 residues. V was shortened by 2 bases and J by 1 base, with 6 bases between the two germline ends. The germline CDR1 and CDR2 sequences are MNHEY and SVGAGI. This clonotype originated in a man aged 30 to 45 in good health. The rearrangement links TRBV6-5 to TRBJ2-7; the D is unclear. The sequenced sample consisted of memory CD8+ T cells sorted from blood. Subset specified: CD45RO+ cells pooled with CCR7-negative TemRA cells. This chain's CDR3 is CASSYRLSYEQYF. CDR3 sequence (DNA): TGTGCCAGCAGTTACAGACTTTCCTACGAGCAGTACTTC.